These 9 T cell receptor beta chains were sequenced from one sample in a study of T cells in Graves' hyperthyroidism and ophthalmopathy. TCR beta CDR3 region amplification was performed from RNA transcripts. HTBI primers were used for first-round RT-PCR of the TCR CDR3. TCRdb processed the multiplex PCR reads anew with MiXCR; each CDR3 protein has one entry. The sample carries about 300,000 distinct CDR3 sequences, more than 10% recorded once. The sequenced sample was blood. Source of these receptors: a woman in her thirties with Graves' hyperthyroidism that later progressed to Graves' ophthalmopathy.

The J gene is TRBJ2-7, the V gene TRBV5-6; the match to TRBD1 covers 7 bases. V trimming: 3 bases; J trimming: 3 bases; junction bases outside the gene matches: 9. The CDR3 contains 15 residues. Per the germline V gene, CDR1 is SGHDT and CDR2 is YYEEEE. The CDR3 bases are TGTGCCAGCAGCTCCGTGGGGGCAGGGGGCTACGAGCAGTACTTC. Its translation: CASSSVGAGGYEQYF. Filled out from reference TRBV5-6 and TRBJ2-7, the complete variable domain reads DAGVTQSPTHLIKTRGQQVTLRCSPKSGHDTVSWYQQALGQGPQFIFQYYEEEERQRGNFPDRFSGHQFPNYSSELNVNALLLGDSALYLCASSSVGAGGYEQYFGPGTRLTVT.

This clonotype has a count of ten or more. DNA of the CDR3: TGTGCCATCAGTGGTCCGGGGAACGGGGAGACCCAGTACTTC. It translates to CAISGPGNGETQYF. This sequence joins TRBV10-3 and TRBJ2-5; possibly TRBD2 for D (5 bases). The V gene's germline CDR1 is ENHRY and CDR2 SYGVKD. Trimming removed 4 bases at V and 5 bases at J, with 14 bases between. The CDR3 is 14 residues long.

V and J are TRBV7-3 and TRBJ2-3; 7 positions match TRBD2. CDR1 is SGHTA and CDR2 is FQGTGA in the germline V gene. V lost 5 bases and J lost 1; bases outside the gene matches: 15. The CDR3 totals 18 residues. In nucleotides, the CDR3 is TGTGCCAGCAGCCCGGCCCCAAGACTAGCCCCTGGCACAGATACGCAGTATTTT. This translates into CASSPAPRLAPGTDTQYF.

This clonotype was detected ten times or more. V gene TRBV12-3 or TRBV12-4 combines with J gene TRBJ2-2, with 7 positions matching TRBD2. Losses at the gene ends were 6 bases for V and 4 bases for J; bases not matched to a gene: 8. This CDR3 contains 15 residues. Written as DNA, the CDR3 is TGTGCCAGCAGCTCCCGGGGGGTAGGCACCGGGGAGCTGTTTTTT. Translation gives CASSSRGVGTGELFF.

This clonotype was recorded many times. The V and J genes are TRBV5-6 and TRBJ2-1, with 12 bases matching TRBD2. From germline, CDR1 is SGHDT and CDR2 YYEEEE. Germline trimming cut 5 bases from V and 3 bases from J; bases unmatched to any gene: 15. This CDR3 region has 19 residues. Here the CDR3 reads CASSYSGGLAGRLYNEQFF. The CDR3 DNA reads TGTGCCAGCAGTTACTCCGGGGGACTAGCGGGTCGACTCTACAATGAGCAGTTCTTC.

This clonotype was seen many times. The V gene is TRBV6-1, the J gene TRBJ1-5; D perhaps matches TRBD1 (6 bases). Germline CDR1 and CDR2: MNHNS and SASEGT. Between the trimmed V and J ends, which lost 5 bases and 0 bases, there was a span of 20 bases. This CDR3 contains 18 residues. CDR3 in DNA: TGTGCCAGCAGTCGACTCCGGAAAGGGGGTTATAGCAATCAGCCCCAGCATTTT. Translated, it gives CASSRLRKGGYSNQPQHF.

A few counts support this clonotype. The chain combines TRBV5-8 with TRBJ1-2; D is possibly TRBD1 (5 bases). V shed 4 bases and J shed 4 bases, with 8 bases lying between them. The germline V gene has CDR1 SGHTS and CDR2 YDEGEE. This CDR3 is 12 amino acids long. CDR3 DNA: TGTGCCAGCAGCCCAGGGATCTATGGCTACACCTTC. This codes for CASSPGIYGYTF. Full variable domain (outside the CDR3, taken from reference TRBV5-8 and TRBJ1-2): EAGVTQSPTHLIKTRGQQATLRCSPISGHTSVYWYQQALGLGLQFLLWYDEGEERNRGNFPPRFSGRQFPNYSSELNVNALELEDSALYLCASSPGIYGYTFGSGTRLTVV.

There are many counts of this clonotype. The CDR3 reads CASSPHTGTDTHGYTF. In DNA form, the CDR3 reads TGTGCCAGCAGTCCCCATACAGGGACCGATACTCACGGCTACACCTTC. This rearrangement joins TRBV28 to TRBJ1-2; weak D call: TRBD1 (6 bases). V gave up 5 bases and J gave up 8 bases, with 24 bases separating them. Germline loops: CDR1 MDHEN, CDR2 SYDVKM. The CDR3 loop spans 16 amino acids.

This clonotype has ten or more counts. This sequence joins TRBV10-3 and TRBJ2-5; D ambiguous. The V gene's germline CDR1 is ENHRY and CDR2 SYGVKD. The CDR3 has 12 residues. V lost 3 bases and J lost 4, with 6 bases in between. CDR3 sequence reads: CAISDSPETQYF. The CDR3 DNA sequence: TGTGCCATCAGTGACTCCCCAGAGACCCAGTACTTC.